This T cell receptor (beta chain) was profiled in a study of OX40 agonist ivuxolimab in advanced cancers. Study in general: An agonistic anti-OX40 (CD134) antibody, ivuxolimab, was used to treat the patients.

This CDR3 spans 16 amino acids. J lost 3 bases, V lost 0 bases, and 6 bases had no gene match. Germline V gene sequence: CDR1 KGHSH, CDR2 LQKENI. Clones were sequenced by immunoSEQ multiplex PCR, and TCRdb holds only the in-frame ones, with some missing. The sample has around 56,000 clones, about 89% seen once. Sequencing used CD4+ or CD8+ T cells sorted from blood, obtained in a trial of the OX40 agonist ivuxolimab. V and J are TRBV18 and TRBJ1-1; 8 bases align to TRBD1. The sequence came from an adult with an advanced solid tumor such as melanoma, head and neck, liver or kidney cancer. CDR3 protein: CASSPPNRGGYTEAFF. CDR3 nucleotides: TGTGCCAGCTCACCACCGAACAGGGGGGGATACACTGAAGCTTTCTTT.